This TCR beta chain was sequenced in a study of T cell repertoires in cytomegalovirus infection. About the research overall: HLA-B-restricted CMV epitopes that are well studied, plus recently identified HLA-C-restricted ones, were used by the study. Signatures in public TCR beta sequences pointed to both CMV infection and matching HLA type. Study observations and caveats: Carriers of CMV plus the relevant HLA were identified by cumulative public TCR beta family frequency. The study found HLA-C-restricted CMV-specific TCR beta clonotypes dominating the ex vivo response.

Worth noting for this clonotype: The antigen is unknown.

With 3 bases clipped from V and 6 bases from J, the junction kept 5 bases outside the gene matches. The V gene's germline CDR1 is SGHTS and CDR2 YDEGEE. The CDR3 covers 13 residues. TCRdb redid the calling of the reads with MiXCR, one entry per CDR3 protein. The table shows some 920,000 distinct CDR3 sequences, with 25% to 40% occurring only once. The specimen comprised cultured CD8+ T cells from PBMCs, sampled from culture after CMV antigen stimulation. The chain is built from TRBV5-8 and TRBJ1-2, with 7 bases fitting TRBD1. This TCR was sampled from a human donor in good health (CMV status not recorded). Some clones in this sample may be carry-over from other donors' samples. The CDR3, as DNA: TGTGCCAGCAGCTCTAGACAGGGTCATGGCTACACCTTC. It codes for CASSSRQGHGYTF.